This TCR beta chain was profiled in a study of cytomegalovirus exposure and HLA in healthy donors. Turning to the study itself: The 120 or so validation repertoires were produced on the same platform as the 500 to 800 repertoires of the first cohort. This was reported in a later analysis.

Libraries were prepared by immunoSEQ multiplex PCR; TCRdb keeps only in-frame clonotypes and omits some of them. The sample carries tens of thousands of clones, approximately 90% recorded once. The germline V gene encodes CDR1 MGHRA and CDR2 YSYEKL. The CDR3 has 15 residues. J gave up 8 bases and V 2 bases, and 11 bases lay outside the gene matches. The chain recombines TRBV4-1 with TRBJ1-2; 7 bases line up with TRBD1. The origin of this receptor is a woman aged 18-30 years in good health and CMV-seropositive. Specimen: PBMCs. The DNA of the CDR3 is TGCGCCAGCAGCCAACTAATCGGACAGGACGGGGGCTACACCTTC. Its translation is CASSQLIGQDGGYTF.